The clone carrying this TCR beta chain was recorded only once. Among Cohort 3 donors, those recovered had two negative PCRs, clearance, or symptom resolution. CDR1 is LGHNA, CDR2 YNFKEQ, per germline. The V and J ends lost 2 bases and 5 bases, in that order; junction bases with no gene match: 4. The CDR3 loop spans 14 amino acids. This sample was included in a study of blood T cell repertoires in COVID-19. On the study more broadly: Donors in the United States, Italy and Spain gave samples during acute or convalescent COVID-19. T cells, B-cell-depleted T cells, or PBMCs supplied cDNA or gDNA.

Source study methods: Reference gene primer amplification gave estimated nucleated cell counts. Sequenced by immunoSEQ multiplex PCR; TCRdb stores in-frame clones only, minus some. That table is the source of V, J and clone size, and D and trimming were worked out from the DNA. Among about 330,000 clones listed, about 90% were seen once. The sequenced sample consisted of PBMCs or T cells enriched from blood (not recorded which). The origin of this receptor is a man younger than 40 who had recovered from COVID-19. This chain uses TRBV4-2 with TRBJ2-7, with TRBD1 matching 9 bases. The CDR3 is CASSQPGQGHEQYF. CDR3 nucleotide sequence: TGTGCCAGCAGCCAACCGGGACAGGGCCACGAGCAGTACTTC.